This is a list of T cell receptor beta chains from one sample in a study of blood T cell repertoires in COVID-19. The method was immunoSEQ multiplex PCR; TCRdb's version includes in-frame clones alone and lacks a portion of them. The sample contains 200,000 to 250,000 clones, approximately 90% of which appear only once. Source material: peripheral blood. The receptor source for this set is a man in his thirties or forties with COVID-19, enrolled during active disease. The CDR3 runs from the conserved cysteine through the conserved F or W. A D gene is named only where the DNA matches it firmly. Rows give clone size only sometimes, using once, few, many, or a class for an expanded clone.

cdr3_aa	cdr3_nt	j_call	d_call	clone_size	cdr3_length	v_call
CASSPRLTDSNQPQHF	TGTGCCAGCAGCCCAAGGCTGACAGATAGCAATCAGCCCCAGCATTTT	TRBJ1-5	NA	NA	16	TRBV27
CASSYIQDGGEQFF	TGTGCCAGCAGTTACATCCAAGACGGGGGTGAGCAGTTCTTC	TRBJ2-1	NA	once	14	TRBV6-5
CASRVQGLGNQPQHF	TGTGCCAGCAGGGTACAGGGGCTAGGCAATCAGCCCCAGCATTTT	TRBJ1-5	TRBD1	once	15	TRBV28
CASSQEFGRGNEQFF	TGTGCCAGCAGCCAAGAGTTTGGGAGAGGAAATGAGCAGTTCTTC	TRBJ2-1	NA	NA	15	TRBV3-1/TRBV3-2
CATSSRDRDTGELFF	TGTGCCACCAGTTCCCGGGACAGAGACACCGGGGAGCTGTTTTTT	TRBJ2-2	TRBD1	NA	15	TRBV24-1
CASSLVQGTPELPYEQYF	TGTGCCAGCAGCTTAGTTCAGGGGACACCTGAGCTCCCCTACGAGCAGTACTTC	TRBJ2-7	NA	NA	18	TRBV7-6
CASRRGPGELFF	TGTGCCAGCAGGCGGGGGCCCGGGGAGCTGTTTTTT	TRBJ2-2	NA	NA	12	TRBV6-6
CASSLDLAGTYNEQFF	TGCGCCAGCAGCTTGGATCTAGCGGGGACCTACAATGAGCAGTTCTTC	TRBJ2-1	TRBD2	once	16	TRBV5-1
CASSSTEGLVEQYF	TGTGCCAGCAGCTCTACCGAAGGACTCGTCGAGCAGTACTTC	TRBJ2-7	NA	NA	14	TRBV7-8
CASSVPSGGQDEQFF	TGTGCCAGCAGCGTCCCTAGCGGGGGCCAGGATGAGCAGTTCTTC	TRBJ2-1	TRBD2	NA	15	TRBV9
CASSQGLAGGNYGYTF	TGTGCCAGCAGCCAAGGTTTGGCAGGGGGCAACTATGGCTACACCTTC	TRBJ1-2	TRBD1	NA	16	TRBV3-1/TRBV3-2
CASSLSPQGYEQYF	TGTGCCAGCAGCCTGTCTCCTCAGGGTTACGAGCAGTACTTC	TRBJ2-7	NA	NA	14	TRBV5-4
CASSPQGTPNEKLFF	TGTGCCAGCAGCCCCCAGGGGACACCTAATGAAAAACTGTTTTTT	TRBJ1-4	NA	NA	15	TRBV7-2
CASSVVVGGTEAFF	TGTGCCAGCAGCGTAGTTGTGGGGGGGACTGAAGCTTTCTTT	TRBJ1-1	NA	NA	14	TRBV9
CAWSTIYEQYF	TGTGCCTGGAGTACTATCTACGAGCAGTACTTC	TRBJ2-7	NA	once	11	TRBV30
CASSPRTDSGNTIYF	TGTGCCAGCAGCCCACGGACAGACTCTGGAAACACCATATATTTT	TRBJ1-3	NA	NA	15	TRBV7-6
CASSLGPGTLYNEQFF	TGCGCCAGCAGCTTGGGACCGGGGACATTGTACAATGAGCAGTTCTTC	TRBJ2-1	NA	NA	16	TRBV5-1
CASGLRTSGRSSYEQYF	TGTGCTAGTGGTTTGAGGACTAGCGGGAGGAGCTCCTACGAGCAGTACTTC	TRBJ2-7	TRBD2	NA	17	TRBV12-5
CASSLAGGNQPQHF	TGTGCCAGCAGCTTGGCGGGGGGTAATCAGCCCCAGCATTTT	TRBJ1-5	NA	many	14	TRBV5-6
CAWSSELNTEAFF	TGTGCCTGGAGTTCCGAGCTGAACACTGAAGCTTTCTTT	TRBJ1-1	NA	NA	13	TRBV30
CASSRRTGGFSDTQYF	TGTGCCAGCAGCCGCCGGACAGGGGGCTTTTCGGATACGCAGTATTTT	TRBJ2-3	TRBD1	NA	16	TRBV3-1/TRBV3-2
CASSKTSAEQYF	TGTGCCAGCAGCAAGACTAGCGCCGAGCAGTACTTC	TRBJ2-7	TRBD2	NA	12	TRBV12-3/TRBV12-4
CASSDGISGNTIYF	TGCGCCAGCAGCGACGGGATCTCTGGAAACACCATATATTTT	TRBJ1-3	NA	NA	14	TRBV5-1
CASSAPGGGEKLFF	TGTGCCAGCAGCGCCCCTGGGGGAGGAGAAAAACTGTTTTTT	TRBJ1-4	NA	NA	14	TRBV6-6
CASSPAGQGGGYTF	TGTGCCAGCTCACCAGCTGGACAGGGAGGCGGCTACACCTTC	TRBJ1-2	TRBD1	NA	14	TRBV18
CASSLTGLAGGPLELFF	TGTGCCAGCAGCCTTACGGGACTAGCGGGAGGCCCATTGGAGCTGTTTTTT	TRBJ2-2	TRBD2	NA	17	TRBV7-2
CASTPAEGAVYNEQFF	TGTGCCAGTACCCCGGCGGAGGGGGCCGTCTACAATGAGCAGTTCTTC	TRBJ2-1	NA	NA	16	TRBV19
CSVSISSSGGYTF	TGCAGCGTTTCTATATCGTCGTCCGGTGGCTACACCTTC	TRBJ1-2	NA	NA	13	TRBV29-1
CATSRDLAGMNTEAFF	TGTGCCACCAGCAGAGATCTGGCAGGTATGAACACTGAAGCTTTCTTT	TRBJ1-1	NA	once	16	TRBV15
CASSLGVAGELFF	TGTGCCAGCAGCTTAGGAGTTGCCGGGGAGCTGTTTTTT	TRBJ2-2	NA	NA	13	TRBV7-7
CAISRGEDTEAFF	TGTGCCATCAGTCGGGGGGAGGACACTGAAGCTTTCTTT	TRBJ1-1	NA	few	13	TRBV10-3
CASSSGGPFGTSNQPQHF	TGTGCCAGCAGCTCAGGGGGGCCTTTCGGGACTAGCAATCAGCCCCAGCATTTT	TRBJ1-5	TRBD1	NA	18	TRBV11-3
CASSYLPAGGYTF	TGCGCCAGCAGCTACCTCCCGGCGGGTGGCTACACCTTC	TRBJ1-2	NA	NA	13	TRBV5-1
CASSENRGYNSPLHF	TGTGCCAGCAGTGAGAACAGGGGATATAATTCACCCCTCCACTTT	TRBJ1-6	TRBD1	NA	15	TRBV2
CASSLRGIKVTQYF	TGTGCCAGCAGTTTACGGGGGATTAAGGTTACGCAGTATTTT	TRBJ2-3	NA	NA	14	TRBV28
CASSPQGVGGEKLFF	TGTGCCAGCAGTCCCCAGGGGGTGGGAGGTGAAAAACTGTTTTTT	TRBJ1-4	TRBD1	NA	15	TRBV27
CASSPGTGGEKLFF	TGTGCCAGCAGCCCCGGGACAGGAGGTGAAAAACTGTTTTTT	TRBJ1-4	TRBD1	NA	14	TRBV5-6
CASSSRQEGNTIYF	TGTGCCAGCAGCTCCAGACAGGAGGGAAACACCATATATTTT	TRBJ1-3	NA	once	14	TRBV7-6
CASSVTGAQETQYF	TGTGCCAGCAGCGTTACTGGGGCCCAAGAGACCCAGTACTTC	TRBJ2-5	NA	NA	14	TRBV9
CASSFGGQGAPGNTIYF	TGTGCCAGCAGTTTCGGGGGACAGGGGGCGCCGGGAAACACCATATATTTT	TRBJ1-3	TRBD1	few	17	TRBV28
CASSAAFEDRGYSNQPQHF	TGTGCCAGCAGCGCGGCATTCGAGGACAGGGGGTATAGCAATCAGCCCCAGCATTTT	TRBJ1-5	TRBD1	NA	19	TRBV6-4
CASSIGGSYEQYF	TGTGCCAGTAGTATAGGCGGCTCCTACGAGCAGTACTTC	TRBJ2-7	NA	few	13	TRBV19
CASSISAATDTQYF	TGTGCCAGTAGTATCTCGGCGGCCACAGATACGCAGTATTTT	TRBJ2-3	NA	NA	14	TRBV19
CAIKTFGQGYEQYF	TGTGCCATCAAGACCTTTGGACAGGGGTACGAGCAGTACTTC	TRBJ2-7	TRBD1	NA	14	TRBV6-5
CASSLAGGADTQYF	TGTGCCAGCAGCCTAGCGGGAGGAGCAGATACGCAGTATTTT	TRBJ2-3	TRBD2	NA	14	TRBV6-4